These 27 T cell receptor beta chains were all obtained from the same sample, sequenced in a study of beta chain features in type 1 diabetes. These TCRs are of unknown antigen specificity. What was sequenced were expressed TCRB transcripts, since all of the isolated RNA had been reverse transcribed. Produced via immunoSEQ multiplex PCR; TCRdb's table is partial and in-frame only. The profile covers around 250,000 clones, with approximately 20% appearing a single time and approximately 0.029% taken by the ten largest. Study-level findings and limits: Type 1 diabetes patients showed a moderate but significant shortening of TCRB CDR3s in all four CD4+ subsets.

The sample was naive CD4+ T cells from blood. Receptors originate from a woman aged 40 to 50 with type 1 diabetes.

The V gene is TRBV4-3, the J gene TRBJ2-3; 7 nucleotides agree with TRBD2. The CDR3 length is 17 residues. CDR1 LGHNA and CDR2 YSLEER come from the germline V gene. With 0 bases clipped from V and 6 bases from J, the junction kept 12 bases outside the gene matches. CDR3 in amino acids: CASSQEPRTAGGDTQYF. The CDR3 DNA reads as TGCGCCAGCAGCCAAGAGCCCCGGACCGCCGGGGGGGATACGCAGTATTTT.

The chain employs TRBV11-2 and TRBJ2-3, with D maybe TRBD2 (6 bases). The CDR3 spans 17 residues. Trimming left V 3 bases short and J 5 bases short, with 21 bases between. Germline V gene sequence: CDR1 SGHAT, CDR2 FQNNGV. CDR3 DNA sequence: TGTGCCAGCAGCTTCCGGCGGGGTCCTATCGCGGAAGATACGCAGTATTTT. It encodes CASSFRRGPIAEDTQYF. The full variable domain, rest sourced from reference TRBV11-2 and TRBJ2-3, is EAGVAQSPRYKIIEKRQSVAFWCNPISGHATLYWYQQILGQGPKLLIQFQNNGVVDDSQLPKDRFSAERLKGVDSTLKIQPAKLEDSAVYLCASSFRRGPIAEDTQYFGPGTRLTVL.

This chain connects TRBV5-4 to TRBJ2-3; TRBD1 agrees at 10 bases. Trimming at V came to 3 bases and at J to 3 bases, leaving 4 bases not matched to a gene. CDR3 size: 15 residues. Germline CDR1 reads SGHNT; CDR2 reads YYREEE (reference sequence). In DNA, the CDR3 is TGTGCCAGCAGCTATGACAGGGGGCGGACAGATACGCAGTATTTT. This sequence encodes CASSYDRGRTDTQYF.

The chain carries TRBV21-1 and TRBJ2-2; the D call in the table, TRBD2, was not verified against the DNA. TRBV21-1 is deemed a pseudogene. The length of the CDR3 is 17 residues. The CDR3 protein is CASRAPQELGGTGELFF. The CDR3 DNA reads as TGTGCCAGCAGAGCCCCACAGGAACTGGGGGGAACCGGGGAGCTGTTTTTT.

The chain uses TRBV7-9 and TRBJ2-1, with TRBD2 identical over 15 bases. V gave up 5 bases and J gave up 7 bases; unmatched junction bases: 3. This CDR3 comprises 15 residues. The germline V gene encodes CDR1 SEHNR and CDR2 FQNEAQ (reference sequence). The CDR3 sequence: CASSTGTSGGNEQFF. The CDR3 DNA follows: TGTGCCAGCAGCACCGGGACTAGCGGGGGGAATGAGCAGTTCTTC.

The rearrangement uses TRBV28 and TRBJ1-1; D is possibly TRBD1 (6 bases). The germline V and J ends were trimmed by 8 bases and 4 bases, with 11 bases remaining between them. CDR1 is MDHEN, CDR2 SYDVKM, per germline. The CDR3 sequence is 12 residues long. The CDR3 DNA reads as TGTGCCAGCTGTACAGGGCCCACTGAAGCTTTCTTT. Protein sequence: CASCTGPTEAFF.

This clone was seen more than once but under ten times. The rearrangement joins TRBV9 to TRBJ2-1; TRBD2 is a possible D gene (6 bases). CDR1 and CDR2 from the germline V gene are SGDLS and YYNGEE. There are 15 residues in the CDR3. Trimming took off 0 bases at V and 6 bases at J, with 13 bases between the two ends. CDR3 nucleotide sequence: TGTGCCAGCAGCGTAGTGGAGGGAGCGGGCAATGAGCAGTTCTTC. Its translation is CASSVVEGAGNEQFF.

CDR3 protein: CASSVGLTAEAFF. For the CDR3, the DNA is TGTGCCAGCAGCGTAGGACTAACAGCTGAAGCTTTCTTT. V usage is TRBV9 and J usage is TRBJ1-1; D ambiguous. The CDR3 is 13 residues long. V lost 0 bases to trimming and J lost 6 bases, with 9 bases between them. Germline V gives CDR1 SGDLS, CDR2 YYNGEE.

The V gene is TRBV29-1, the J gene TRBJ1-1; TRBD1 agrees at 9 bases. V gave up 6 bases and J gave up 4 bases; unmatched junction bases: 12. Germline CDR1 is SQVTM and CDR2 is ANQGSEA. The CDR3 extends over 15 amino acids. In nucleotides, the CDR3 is TGCAGCGTCCGGGACAGGGCGGCGGTGGGCACTGAAGCTTTCTTT. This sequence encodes CSVRDRAAVGTEAFF.

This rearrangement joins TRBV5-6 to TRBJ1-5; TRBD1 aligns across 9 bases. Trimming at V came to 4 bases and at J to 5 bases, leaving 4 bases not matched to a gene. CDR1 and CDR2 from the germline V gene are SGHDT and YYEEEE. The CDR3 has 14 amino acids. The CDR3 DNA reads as TGTGCCAGCAGCCCCTGGACAGGGGATCAGCCCCAGCATTTT. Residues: CASSPWTGDQPQHF.

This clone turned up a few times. The CDR3 sequence is CASSLAGTGELYEQYF. CDR3 sequence (DNA): TGTGCCAGCAGTTTAGCCGGGACAGGGGAATTGTACGAGCAGTACTTC. The V gene is TRBV28, the J gene TRBJ2-7; TRBD1 matches at 10 bases. Germline V CDR1 and CDR2: MDHEN, SYDVKM. J lost 4 bases, V lost 2 bases, and 8 bases had no gene match. The CDR3 runs to 16 residues. The whole variable domain, filled in from reference TRBV28 and TRBJ2-7, reads DVKVTQSSRYLVKRTGEKVFLECVQDMDHENMFWYRQDPGLGLRLIYFSYDVKMKEKGDIPEGYSVSREKKERFSLILESASTNQTSMYLCASSLAGTGELYEQYFGPGTRLTVT.

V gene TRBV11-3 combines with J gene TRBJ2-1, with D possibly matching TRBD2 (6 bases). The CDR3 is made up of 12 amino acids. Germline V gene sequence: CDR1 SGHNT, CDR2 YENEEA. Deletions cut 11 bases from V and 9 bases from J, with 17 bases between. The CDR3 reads CASQGTLGEQFF. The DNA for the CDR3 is TGTGCCTCGCAAGGGACTTTGGGTGAGCAGTTCTTC.

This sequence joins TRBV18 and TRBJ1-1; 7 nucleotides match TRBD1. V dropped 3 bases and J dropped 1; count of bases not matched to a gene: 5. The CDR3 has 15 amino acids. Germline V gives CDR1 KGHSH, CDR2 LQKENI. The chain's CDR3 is CASSPLTGPNTEAFF. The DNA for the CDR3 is TGTGCCAGCTCACCCCTGACAGGGCCGAACACTGAAGCTTTCTTT.

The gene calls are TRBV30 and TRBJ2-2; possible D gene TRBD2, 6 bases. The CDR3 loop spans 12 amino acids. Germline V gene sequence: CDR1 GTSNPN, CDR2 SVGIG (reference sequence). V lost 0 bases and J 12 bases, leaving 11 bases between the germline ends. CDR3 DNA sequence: TGTGCCTGGAGTGTACTTCGGGAGAAGCTGTTTTTT. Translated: CAWSVLREKLFF.

The DNA for the CDR3 is TGTGCCAGCAGCCAAGATATCAGCTCCTACAATGAGCAGTTCTTC. Translation gives CASSQDISSYNEQFF. The chain uses TRBV14 and TRBJ2-1; unclear D gene. Germline V gene data show CDR1 as SGHDN and CDR2 as FVKESK. V was pared by 0 bases and J by 0 bases, with 6 bases between. CDR3 size: 15 residues.

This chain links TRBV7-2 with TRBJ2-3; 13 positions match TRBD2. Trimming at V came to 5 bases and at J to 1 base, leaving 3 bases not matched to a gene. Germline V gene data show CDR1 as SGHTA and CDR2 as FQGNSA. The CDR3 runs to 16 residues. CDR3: CASSSGTSGGTDTQYF. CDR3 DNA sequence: TGTGCCAGCAGCAGCGGGACTAGCGGGGGCACAGATACGCAGTATTTT. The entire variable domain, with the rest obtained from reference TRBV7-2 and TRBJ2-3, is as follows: GAGVSQSPSNKVTEKGKDVELRCDPISGHTALYWYRQSLGQGLEFLIYFQGNSAPDKSGLPSDRFSAERTGGSVSTLTIQRTQQEDSAVYLCASSSGTSGGTDTQYFGPGTRLTVL.

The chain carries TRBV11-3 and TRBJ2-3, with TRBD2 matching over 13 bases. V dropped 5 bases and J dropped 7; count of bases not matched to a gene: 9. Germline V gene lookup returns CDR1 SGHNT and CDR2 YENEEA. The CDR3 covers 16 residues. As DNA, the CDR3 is TGTGCCAGCAGCCGTAGTACTAGCGGGGGGGCGTATACGCAGTATTTT. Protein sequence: CASSRSTSGGAYTQYF.

The CDR3, as DNA: TGCGCCAGCAGCCACCTAGCGGGGGGCCCTCTTTTGCCGAGCTCCTACAATGAGCAGTTCTTC. Translated: CASSHLAGGPLLPSSYNEQFF. The J gene is TRBJ2-1, the V gene TRBV4-3; TRBD2 aligns across 11 bases. The CDR3 runs 21 residues. Germline lookup yields CDR1 LGHNA and CDR2 YSLEER. J was trimmed by 0 bases and V by 3 bases; bases with no gene match: 16.

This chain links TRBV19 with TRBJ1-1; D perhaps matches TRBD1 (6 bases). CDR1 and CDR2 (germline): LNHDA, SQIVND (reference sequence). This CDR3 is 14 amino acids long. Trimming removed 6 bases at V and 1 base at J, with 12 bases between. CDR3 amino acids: CASRRGATNTEAFF. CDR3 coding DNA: TGTGCCAGTAGGCGGGGGGCTACGAACACTGAAGCTTTCTTT.

The CDR3 DNA reads TGCGCCAGCAGCCTGGGACAGGGGGCGCTTCATGAGCAGTTCTTC. This gives the protein CASSLGQGALHEQFF. The rearrangement links TRBV5-1 to TRBJ2-1; 12 nucleotides line up with TRBD1. This CDR3 comprises 15 residues. V dropped 4 bases and J dropped 8; count of bases not matched to a gene: 7. Germline V lookup: CDR1 SGHRS, CDR2 YFSETQ.

The DNA for the CDR3 is TGCGCCAGCAGCCCAGGACAACGCACAGATACGCAGTATTTT. Translated: CASSPGQRTDTQYF. The chain is built from TRBV5-1 and TRBJ2-3; the D gene is possibly TRBD1 (5 bases). The CDR3 spans 14 residues. In germline, CDR1 is SGHRS, CDR2 YFSETQ. V was trimmed by 4 bases and J by 1 base, leaving 10 bases between them.

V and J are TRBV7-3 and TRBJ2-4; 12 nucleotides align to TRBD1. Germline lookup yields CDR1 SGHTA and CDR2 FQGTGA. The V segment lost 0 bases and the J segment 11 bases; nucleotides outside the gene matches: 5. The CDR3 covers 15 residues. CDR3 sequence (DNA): TGTGCCAGCAGCTTAACAGGGGGACAGGGGGCCCTTCAGTACTTC. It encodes CASSLTGGQGALQYF. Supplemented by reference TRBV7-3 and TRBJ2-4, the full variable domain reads GAGVSQTPSNKVTEKGKYVELRCDPISGHTALYWYRQSLGQGPEFLIYFQGTGAADDSGLPNDRFFAVRPEGSVSTLKIQRTERGDSAVYLCASSLTGGQGALQYFGAGTRLSVL.

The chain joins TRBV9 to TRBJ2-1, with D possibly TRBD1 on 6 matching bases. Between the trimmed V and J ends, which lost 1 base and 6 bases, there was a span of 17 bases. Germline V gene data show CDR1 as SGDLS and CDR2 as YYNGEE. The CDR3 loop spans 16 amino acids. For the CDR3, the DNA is TGTGCCAGCAGCGTATCAACGGGGACAAGGCCCAATGAGCAGTTCTTC. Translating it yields CASSVSTGTRPNEQFF.

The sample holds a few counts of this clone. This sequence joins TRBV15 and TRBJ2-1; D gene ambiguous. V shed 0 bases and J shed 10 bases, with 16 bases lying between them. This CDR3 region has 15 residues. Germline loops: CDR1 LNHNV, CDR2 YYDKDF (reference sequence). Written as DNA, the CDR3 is TGTGCCACCAGCAGAGACAACCGCCTTGGGCCCGAGCAGTTCTTC. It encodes CATSRDNRLGPEQFF.

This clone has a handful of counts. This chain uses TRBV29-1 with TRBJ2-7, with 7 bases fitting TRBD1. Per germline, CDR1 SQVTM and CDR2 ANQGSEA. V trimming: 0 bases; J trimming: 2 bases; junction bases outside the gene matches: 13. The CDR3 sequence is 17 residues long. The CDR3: CSVEDGGIGQVPYEQYF. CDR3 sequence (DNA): TGCAGCGTTGAAGATGGGGGCATTGGACAGGTCCCCTACGAGCAGTACTTC.

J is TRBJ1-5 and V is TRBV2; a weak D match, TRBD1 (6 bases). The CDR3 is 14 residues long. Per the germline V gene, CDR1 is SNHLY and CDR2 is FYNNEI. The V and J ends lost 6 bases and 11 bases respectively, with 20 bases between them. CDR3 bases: TGTGCCAGCAGCTTAGGACAGATATCAGCCGCCCAGCATTTT. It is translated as CASSLGQISAAQHF.

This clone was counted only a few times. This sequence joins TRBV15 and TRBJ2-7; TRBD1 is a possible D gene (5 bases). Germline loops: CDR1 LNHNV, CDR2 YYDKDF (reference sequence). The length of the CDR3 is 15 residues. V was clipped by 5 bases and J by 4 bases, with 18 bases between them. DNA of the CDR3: TGTGCCACCAGCGCAGGGCCCGACGGAATGTACGAGCAGTACTTC. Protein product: CATSAGPDGMYEQYF.